The clone carrying this T cell receptor beta chain was observed many times. Its antigen remains unidentified. The germline V and J ends were trimmed by 7 bases and 0 bases, with 10 bases remaining between them. CDR1 is SQVTM and CDR2 is ANQGSEA in the germline V gene. This CDR3 spans 13 amino acids. TCRdb fed the reads into MiXCR, producing one record per CDR3 protein. This table holds 7,400 or so distinct CDR3 sequences, approximately 19% found once. The data belong to a study of liver allograft versus peripheral blood T cells. About the research overall: Transplanted livers and recipients' peripheral blood had their T cell receptor repertoires compared.

Study-wide findings and caveats: Repertoires of T cell receptors that resided inside liver allografts reportedly differed from those in peripheral blood.

The sequence was collected from a human patient who had a liver transplant. Some T cells may trace back to the graft donor. The chain carries TRBV29-1 and TRBJ2-1, with a possible D match to TRBD1 (5 bases). The CDR3 reads CSGRQSSYNEQFF. CDR3 coding DNA: TGCAGCGGACGACAGAGCTCCTACAATGAGCAGTTCTTC.